This T cell receptor beta chain appears in the sequencing data of a study of OX40 agonist ivuxolimab in advanced cancers. About the research overall: Dosing consisted of intravenous ivuxolimab at 0.01 to 10 mg/kg every 2 weeks.

Clones were read by immunoSEQ multiplex PCR, and TCRdb kept only the in-frame ones, dropping some. Here the sample spans tens of thousands of clones, 70% to 90% being singletons. V lost 4 bases and J lost 3, with 16 bases in between. Germline V gene lookup returns CDR1 SGHNT and CDR2 YYREEE (reference sequence). The CDR3 is 16 residues long. Autoimmune disease history or systemic immunosuppression barred patients. The sample in question was CD4+ or CD8+ T cells sorted from blood, obtained in a trial of the OX40 agonist ivuxolimab. This receptor was obtained from an adult with an advanced solid tumor such as melanoma, head and neck, liver or kidney cancer. This rearrangement joins TRBV5-4 to TRBJ2-2; tentatively, D is TRBD1 (5 bases). The CDR3 spells CASSRGLTRDTGELFF. CDR3 DNA sequence: TGTGCCAGCAGCAGGGGTTTGACTCGGGACACCGGGGAGCTGTTTTTT.